The T cell receptor beta chain described here comes from a study of cytomegalovirus exposure and HLA in healthy donors. Broader study findings: Presence/absence analysis assumed near-uniform sequencing depth across donors. Information on immune exposure was restricted to one variable (CMV serostatus). There were around 160 TCR beta chains listed as cytomegalovirus-associated.

Trimming pared 0 bases from V and 6 bases from J, leaving 17 bases between. The CDR3 length is 16 residues. Germline assignment: CDR1 SGHDN and CDR2 FVKESK. On this clone itself: The antigen remains undetermined.

The PCR was carried out with 60 Vbeta primers and 13 Jbeta primers. Clones were read by immunoSEQ multiplex PCR, and TCRdb kept only the in-frame ones, dropping some. The sample holds about 170,000 clones, approximately 71% seen once. The clonotype comes from a girl aged 10 to 17 in good health and CMV-seronegative. Material: PBMCs. The chain links TRBV14 to TRBJ1-2; D is possibly TRBD1 (6 bases). The chain's CDR3 is CASSQETGGGPHGYTF. CDR3 sequence (DNA): TGTGCCAGCAGCCAAGAAACGGGAGGGGGACCGCATGGCTACACCTTC.